There are a few counts of the clone carrying this T cell receptor (beta chain). TCRdb's table, derived via immunoSEQ multiplex PCR, lists solely in-frame clones and lacks some. The sample has 110,000 to 150,000 clones; 92% are singletons. V was cut by 4 bases and J by 1 base, with 8 bases left in between. Per germline, CDR1 SGHVS and CDR2 FQNEAQ. The length of the CDR3 is 14 residues. This specimen belongs to a study of T cell responses to AZD1222 COVID-19 vaccine. This TCR came from an adult in good health. The genes are TRBV7-8 and TRBJ1-5, with D perhaps matching TRBD1 (5 bases). This sample comprised peripheral blood, obtained on day 0 of AZD1222 vaccination. This CDR3 reads CASSSWGSNQPQHF. Written as DNA, the CDR3 is TGTGCCAGCAGCTCCTGGGGGAGCAATCAGCCCCAGCATTTT.